These T cell receptor beta chains were read from a single sample in a study of blood T cell repertoires in COVID-19. Sequenced by immunoSEQ multiplex PCR; TCRdb stores in-frame clones only, minus some. In the table there are some 250,000 clones, approximately 85% of which are singletons. Sequenced input: PBMCs or T cells enriched from blood (not recorded which). The receptors originated from a woman aged 45-60 years who had recovered from COVID-19. CDR3s include the opening cysteine and the closing phenylalanine or tryptophan. The D gene is left open where the match is weak.

d_call	cdr3_length	j_call	v_call	cdr3_aa	cdr3_nt
-	15	TRBJ1-2	TRBV19	CASSIGQTASGGYTF	TGTGCCAGTAGTATAGGCCAGACCGCCAGCGGGGGCTACACCTTC
TRBD2	17	TRBJ2-1	TRBV4-1	CASSLILTSGSHNEQFF	TGCGCCAGCAGTCTAATACTTACTAGCGGGAGTCACAATGAGCAGTTCTTC
-	16	TRBJ1-1	TRBV25-1	CASRGGAGKMNTEAFF	TGTGCCAGCAGAGGTGGGGCAGGGAAAATGAACACTGAAGCTTTCTTT
-	14	TRBJ1-4	TRBV30	CAWSASGKIEKLFF	TGTGCCTGGAGTGCTTCAGGGAAAATCGAAAAACTGTTTTTT
-	15	TRBJ2-7	TRBV5-1	CASSREGGEPYEQYF	TGCGCCAGCAGCCGAGAAGGGGGGGAGCCCTACGAGCAGTACTTC
-	16	TRBJ2-7	TRBV5-6	CASRPGGGLRSYEQYF	TGTGCCAGCCGACCTGGGGGGGGCCTACGATCCTACGAGCAGTACTTC
-	13	TRBJ2-7	TRBV4-1	CASSQDQNHEQYF	TGCGCCAGCAGCCAAGATCAGAACCACGAGCAGTACTTC
TRBD1	13	TRBJ2-7	TRBV5-4	CASSRDRLYEQYF	TGTGCCAGCAGCCGGGACAGACTCTACGAGCAGTACTTC
-	13	TRBJ1-6	TRBV10-3	CATTPGVQSPLHF	TGTGCCACCACACCAGGGGTACAATCACCCCTCCACTTT
TRBD2	15	TRBJ2-7	TRBV5-1	CASSGGLADLYEQYF	TGCGCCAGCAGCGGGGGACTAGCGGATTTATACGAGCAGTACTTC
-	15	TRBJ1-1	TRBV5-1	CASSWSGLLNTEAFF	TGCGCCAGCAGCTGGTCGGGACTGCTTAACACTGAAGCTTTCTTT
-	14	TRBJ2-7	TRBV19	CASSVGLAGREQYF	TGTGCCAGTAGTGTGGGACTCGCGGGAAGGGAGCAGTACTTC
-	18	TRBJ1-5	TRBV6-1	CASSGSGARAYSNQPQHF	TGTGCCAGCAGTGGAAGCGGGGCTCGAGCTTATAGCAATCAGCCCCAGCATTTT
-	15	TRBJ2-4	TRBV9	CASSVGLGGKNIQYF	TGTGCCAGCAGCGTCGGGCTGGGGGGTAAAAACATTCAGTACTTC
-	13	TRBJ2-1	TRBV11-2	CASGGSSYNEQFF	TGTGCCAGCGGCGGCAGCTCCTACAATGAGCAGTTCTTC
-	14	TRBJ1-1	TRBV29-1	CSVVGRDLNTEAFF	TGCAGCGTTGTAGGTCGGGATTTGAACACTGAAGCTTTCTTT
-	12	TRBJ2-3	TRBV3-1/TRBV3-2	CASSLPGLMQYF	TGTGCCAGCAGCCTCCCGGGACTGATGCAGTATTTT
-	14	TRBJ1-5	TRBV6-5	CASSYSYRNQPQHF	TGTGCCAGCAGTTACTCTTACAGAAATCAGCCCCAGCATTTT
TRBD2	15	TRBJ2-2	TRBV7-8	CASAQEAGYTGELFF	TGTGCCAGCGCCCAGGAAGCGGGGTACACCGGGGAGCTGTTTTTT
TRBD2	15	TRBJ2-7	TRBV7-9	CASSLALAGDYEQYF	TGTGCCAGCAGCTTAGCTCTAGCGGGAGACTACGAGCAGTACTTC
TRBD2	21	TRBJ2-7	TRBV24-1	CATPPRTRLADLGAGRYEQYF	TGTGCCACCCCTCCCCGTACTCGACTAGCGGACCTTGGAGCGGGGCGCTACGAGCAGTACTTC
TRBD1	16	TRBJ1-6	TRBV5-1	CASRQVGGANDSPLHF	TGCGCCAGCAGGCAAGTAGGGGGCGCGAACGATTCACCCCTCCACTTT
-	18	TRBJ1-5	TRBV18	CASSQMPGTQGISQPQHF	TGTGCCAGCTCACAAATGCCAGGAACCCAGGGTATAAGTCAGCCCCAGCATTTT
-	12	TRBJ1-2	TRBV6-1	CASSESGLGYTF	TGTGCCAGCAGTGAATCAGGGCTTGGCTACACCTTC
TRBD1	14	TRBJ1-1	TRBV27	CASSADRGHGEAFF	TGTGCCAGCAGTGCGGACAGGGGGCACGGGGAAGCTTTCTTT
-	16	TRBJ2-3	TRBV7-9	CASSLSPGTSTDTQYF	TGTGCCAGCAGCCTCTCCCCGGGGACTAGCACAGATACGCAGTATTTT
-	12	TRBJ1-2	TRBV24-1	CATSDQGFSYTF	TGTGCCACCAGTGACCAGGGGTTTAGCTACACCTTC
-	15	TRBJ2-1	TRBV7-3	CASTQWGGGSNEQFF	TGTGCCAGCACCCAGTGGGGAGGAGGGTCTAATGAGCAGTTCTTC
-	14	TRBJ2-5	TRBV10-2	CASSESSGQETQYF	TGCGCCAGCAGTGAGAGCTCGGGACAAGAGACCCAGTACTTC